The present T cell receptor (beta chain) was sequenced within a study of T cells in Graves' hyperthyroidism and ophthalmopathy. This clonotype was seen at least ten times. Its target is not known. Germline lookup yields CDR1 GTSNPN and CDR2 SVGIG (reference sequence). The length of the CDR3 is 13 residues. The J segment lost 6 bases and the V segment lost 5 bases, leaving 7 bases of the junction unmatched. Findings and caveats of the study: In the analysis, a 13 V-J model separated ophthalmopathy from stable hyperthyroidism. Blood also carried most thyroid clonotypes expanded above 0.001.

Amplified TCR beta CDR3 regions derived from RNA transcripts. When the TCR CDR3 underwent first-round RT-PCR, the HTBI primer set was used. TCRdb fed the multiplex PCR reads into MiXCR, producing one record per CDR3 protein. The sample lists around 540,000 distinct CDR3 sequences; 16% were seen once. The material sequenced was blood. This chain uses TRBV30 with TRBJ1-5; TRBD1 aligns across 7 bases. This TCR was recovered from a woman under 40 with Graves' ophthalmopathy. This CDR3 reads CAWAKQGTQPQHF. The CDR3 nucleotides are TGTGCCTGGGCAAAACAGGGGACTCAGCCCCAGCATTTT. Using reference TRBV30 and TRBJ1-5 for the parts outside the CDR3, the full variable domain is SQTIHQWPATLVQPVGSPLSLECTVEGTSNPNLYWYRQAAGRGLQLLFYSVGIGQISSEVPQNLSASRPQDRQFILSSKKLLLSDSGFYLCAWAKQGTQPQHFGDGTRLSIL.